The 2 T cell receptor beta chains below come from one sample, sequenced in a study of T cell responses to AZD1222 COVID-19 vaccine. Clones were read by immunoSEQ multiplex PCR, and TCRdb kept only the in-frame ones, dropping some. Counted here are approximately 60,000 clones, 65% to 80% occurring once; the ten biggest clones make up more than 13%. The input for sequencing was peripheral blood, taken on day 0 of AZD1222 vaccination. All receptors come from an adult in good health.

The V call is TRBV4-2, the J call TRBJ2-1; possibly TRBD1 or TRBD2 for D (5 bases each). The CDR3 is made up of 14 amino acids. CDR1 is LGHNA and CDR2 is YNFKEQ in the germline V gene. The ends were cut back, 0 bases at V and 5 bases at J, with 8 bases in the middle. CDR3 protein: CASSQDGADNEQFF. CDR3 nucleotides: TGTGCCAGCAGCCAAGACGGGGCCGACAATGAGCAGTTCTTC.

The chain uses TRBV18 and TRBJ1-5, with TRBD1 matching over 7 bases. The germline gives CDR1 KGHSH, CDR2 LQKENI. There are 14 residues in the CDR3. V was clipped by 4 bases and J by 5 bases; unmatched bases: 5. The CDR3 loop is CASSRGTVDQPQHF. CDR3 nucleotide sequence: TGTGCCAGCTCACGGGGGACAGTCGATCAGCCCCAGCATTTT.